The entry that follows covers one T cell receptor beta chain sequence. The CDR3 has 15 residues. V lost 4 bases, J lost 3 bases, and 4 bases stayed unmatched. Per the germline V gene, CDR1 is MDHEN and CDR2 is SYDVKM. The protocol was immunoSEQ multiplex PCR, while the TCRdb copy is restricted to in-frame clones and leaves out a portion. The sample yields fewer than 90,000 clones, around 97% seen once. This specimen comes from a study of technical replicates of blood from a few donors. The sequence was obtained from a human donor in good health. J is TRBJ2-1 and V is TRBV28, with 9 bases that match TRBD1. The sequencing sample was made of T cells isolated from PBMCs. DNA of the CDR3: TGTGCCAGCAGTTCGGACAGGGGCAACTACAATGAGCAGTTCTTC. Translated: CASSSDRGNYNEQFF.